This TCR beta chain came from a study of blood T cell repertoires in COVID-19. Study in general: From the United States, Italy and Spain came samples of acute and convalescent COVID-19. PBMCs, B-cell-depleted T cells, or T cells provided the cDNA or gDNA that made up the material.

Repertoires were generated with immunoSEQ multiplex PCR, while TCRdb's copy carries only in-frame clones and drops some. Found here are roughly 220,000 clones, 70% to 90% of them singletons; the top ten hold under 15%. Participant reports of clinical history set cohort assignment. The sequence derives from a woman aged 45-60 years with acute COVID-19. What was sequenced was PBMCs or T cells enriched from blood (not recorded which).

The CDR3 DNA sequence: TGTGCCAGCAGTTACAGAACCTACAATGAGCAGTTCTTC. This sequence encodes CASSYRTYNEQFF. The chain employs TRBV27 and TRBJ2-1; D ambiguous. Germline assignment: CDR1 MNHEY and CDR2 SMNVEV (reference sequence). V shed 4 bases and J shed 2 bases, with 6 bases lying between them. CDR3 length equals 13 residues.